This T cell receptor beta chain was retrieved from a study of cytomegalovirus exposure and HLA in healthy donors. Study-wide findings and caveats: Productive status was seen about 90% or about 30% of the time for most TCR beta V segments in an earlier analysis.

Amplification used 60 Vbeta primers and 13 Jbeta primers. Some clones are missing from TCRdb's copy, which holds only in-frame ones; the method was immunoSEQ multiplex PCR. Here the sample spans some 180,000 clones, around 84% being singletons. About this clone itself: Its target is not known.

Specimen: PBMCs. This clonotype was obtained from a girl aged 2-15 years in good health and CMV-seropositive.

CDR3 protein: CASSEHSYEQYF. The CDR3 bases are TGCGCCAGCAGTGAGCACTCCTACGAGCAGTACTTC. This chain connects TRBV10-1 to TRBJ2-7; D remains ambiguous. Between the trimmed V and J ends, which lost 2 bases and 0 bases, there was a span of 2 bases. The CDR3 has 12 amino acids. Germline V gene data show CDR1 as WNHNN and CDR2 as SYGVQD (reference sequence).